This T cell receptor beta chain stems from a study of blood T cells in healthy people across ages. This clonotype was observed a single time. Primers used in a second PCR of about 7 to 11 cycles were a sample-barcoded 5' primer and a J-beta primer mix. TCRdb re-called the 5' RACE reads with MiXCR, one entry per CDR3 protein. The sample carries 1 million or so distinct CDR3 sequences, 35% to 50% recorded once. This TCR was sampled from a woman aged 55-69 years in good health. The sample was blood.

CDR3 DNA: TGTGCCAGCAGCTTACGAGCGGGGGCAGGTGAGCAGTTCTTC. It translates to CASSLRAGAGEQFF. The chain has TRBV11-2 and TRBJ2-1; the match to TRBD2 covers 8 bases. This CDR3 is built from 14 residues. V was clipped by 2 bases and J by 9 bases; unmatched bases: 6. CDR1 and CDR2 from the germline V gene are SGHAT and FQNNGV.